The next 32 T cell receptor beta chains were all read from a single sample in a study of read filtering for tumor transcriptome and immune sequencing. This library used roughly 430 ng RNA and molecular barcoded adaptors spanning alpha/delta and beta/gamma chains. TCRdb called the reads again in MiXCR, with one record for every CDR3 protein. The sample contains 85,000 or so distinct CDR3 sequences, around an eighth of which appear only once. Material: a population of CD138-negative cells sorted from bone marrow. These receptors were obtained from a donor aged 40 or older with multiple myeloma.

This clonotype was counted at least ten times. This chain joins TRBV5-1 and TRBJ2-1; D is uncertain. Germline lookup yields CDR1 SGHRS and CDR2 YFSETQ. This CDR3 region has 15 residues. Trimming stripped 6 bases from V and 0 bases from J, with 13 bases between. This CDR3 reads CASTLLGSSYNEQFF. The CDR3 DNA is TGCGCCAGCACCCTCCTAGGTAGCTCCTACAATGAGCAGTTCTTC.

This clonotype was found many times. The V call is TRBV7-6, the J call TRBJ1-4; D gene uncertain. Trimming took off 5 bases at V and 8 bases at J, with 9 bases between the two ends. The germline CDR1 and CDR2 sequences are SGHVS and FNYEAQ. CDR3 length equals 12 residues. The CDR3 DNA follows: TGTGCCAGCAGCCGTATGGGGGAAAAACTGTTTTTT. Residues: CASSRMGEKLFF.

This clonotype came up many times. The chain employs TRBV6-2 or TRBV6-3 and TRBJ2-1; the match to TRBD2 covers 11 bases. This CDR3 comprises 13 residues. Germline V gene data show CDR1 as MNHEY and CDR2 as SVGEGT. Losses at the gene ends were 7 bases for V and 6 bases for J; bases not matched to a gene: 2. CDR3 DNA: TGTGCCAGCAAGCTAGCGGGAGGCAATGAGCAGTTCTTC. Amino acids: CASKLAGGNEQFF.

The CDR3 DNA follows: TGTGCCAGCAGCTTAGGGCAGGGCAAAGAGCAGTTCTTC. It yields the protein CASSLGQGKEQFF. The rearrangement uses TRBV7-3 and TRBJ2-1; D might be TRBD1 (5 bases). Germline V gene data show CDR1 as SGHTA and CDR2 as FQGTGA. The CDR3 contains 13 residues. Trimming took off 2 bases at V and 10 bases at J, with 12 bases between the two ends. The variable domain in full, completed from reference TRBV7-3 and TRBJ2-1, reads GAGVSQTPSNKVTEKGKYVELRCDPISGHTALYWYRQSLGQGPEFLIYFQGTGAADDSGLPNDRFFAVRPEGSVSTLKIQRTERGDSAVYLCASSLGQGKEQFFGPGTRLTVL.

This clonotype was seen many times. Written as DNA, the CDR3 is TGTGCCAGCAGCCACGGGAGCCCTCGCACAGATACGCAGTATTTT. This sequence encodes CASSHGSPRTDTQYF. V is TRBV27 and J is TRBJ2-3; weak D call: TRBD2 (6 bases). The V end lost 6 bases, the J end lost 1 base, and 14 bases lay between the germline ends. This CDR3 is built from 15 residues. Germline CDR1 reads MNHEY; CDR2 reads SMNVEV (reference sequence).

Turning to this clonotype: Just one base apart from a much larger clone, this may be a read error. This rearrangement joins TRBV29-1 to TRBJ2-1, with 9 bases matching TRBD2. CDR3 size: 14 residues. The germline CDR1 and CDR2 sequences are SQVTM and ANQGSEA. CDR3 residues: CSVAGGLADNGQFF. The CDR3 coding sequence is TGCAGCGTTGCGGGGGGACTAGCTGACAATGGGCAGTTCTTC.

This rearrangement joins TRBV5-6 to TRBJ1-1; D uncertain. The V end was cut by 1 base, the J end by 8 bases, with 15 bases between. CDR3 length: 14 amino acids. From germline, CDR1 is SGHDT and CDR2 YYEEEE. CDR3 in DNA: TGTGCCAGCAGCTTGTTATTAACAACCTGGGAAGCTTTCTTT. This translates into CASSLLLTTWEAFF. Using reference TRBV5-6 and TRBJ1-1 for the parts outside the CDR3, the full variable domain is DAGVTQSPTHLIKTRGQQVTLRCSPKSGHDTVSWYQQALGQGPQFIFQYYEEEERQRGNFPDRFSGHQFPNYSSELNVNALLLGDSALYLCASSLLLTTWEAFFGQGTRLTVV.

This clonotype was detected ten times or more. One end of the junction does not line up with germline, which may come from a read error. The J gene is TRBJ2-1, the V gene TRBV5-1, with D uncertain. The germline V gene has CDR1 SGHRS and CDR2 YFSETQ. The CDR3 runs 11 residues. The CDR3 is CASSFRNEQFF. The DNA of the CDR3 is TGTGCCAGCAGTTTTCGGAATGAGCAGTTCTTC.

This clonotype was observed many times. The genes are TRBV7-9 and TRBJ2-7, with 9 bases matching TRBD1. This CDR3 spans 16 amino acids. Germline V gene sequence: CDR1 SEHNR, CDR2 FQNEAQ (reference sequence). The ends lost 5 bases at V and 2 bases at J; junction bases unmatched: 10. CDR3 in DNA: TGTGCCAGCAGCGCAACCGGGACAGGGTCGCCCTACGAGCAGTACTTC. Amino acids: CASSATGTGSPYEQYF. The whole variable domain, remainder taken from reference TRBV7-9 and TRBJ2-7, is DTGVSQNPRHKITKRGQNVTFRCDPISEHNRLYWYRQTLGQGPEFLTYFQNEAQLEKSRLLSDRFSAERPKGSFSTLEIQRTEQGDSAMYLCASSATGTGSPYEQYFGPGTRLTVT.

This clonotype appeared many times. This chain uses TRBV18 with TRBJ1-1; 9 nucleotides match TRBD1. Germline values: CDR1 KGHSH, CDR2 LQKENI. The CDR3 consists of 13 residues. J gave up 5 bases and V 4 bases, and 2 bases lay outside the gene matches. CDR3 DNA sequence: TGTGCCAGCTCACGGGACAGGGCGACTGAAGCTTTCTTT. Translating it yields CASSRDRATEAFF.

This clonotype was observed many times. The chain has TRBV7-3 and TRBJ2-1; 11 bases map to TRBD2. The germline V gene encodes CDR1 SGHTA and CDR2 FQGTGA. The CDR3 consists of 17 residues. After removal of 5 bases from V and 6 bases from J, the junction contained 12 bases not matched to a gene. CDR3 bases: TGTGCCAGCAGCCCAACTAGCGGGAGCCCTGGGGTCAATGAGCAGTTCTTC. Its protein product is CASSPTSGSPGVNEQFF.

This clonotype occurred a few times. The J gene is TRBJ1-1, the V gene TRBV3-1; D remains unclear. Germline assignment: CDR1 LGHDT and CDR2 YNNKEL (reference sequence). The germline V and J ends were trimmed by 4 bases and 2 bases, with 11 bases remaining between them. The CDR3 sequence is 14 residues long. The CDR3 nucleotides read TGTGCCAGCAGCCCGACCACAGCAAACACTGAAGCTTTCTTT. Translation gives CASSPTTANTEAFF.

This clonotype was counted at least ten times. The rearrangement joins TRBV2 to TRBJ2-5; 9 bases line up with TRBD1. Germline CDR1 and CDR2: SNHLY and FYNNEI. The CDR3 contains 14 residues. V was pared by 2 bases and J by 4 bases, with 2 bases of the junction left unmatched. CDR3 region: CASSEQGQGETQYF. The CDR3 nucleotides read TGTGCCAGCAGTGAACAGGGACAGGGAGAGACCCAGTACTTC.

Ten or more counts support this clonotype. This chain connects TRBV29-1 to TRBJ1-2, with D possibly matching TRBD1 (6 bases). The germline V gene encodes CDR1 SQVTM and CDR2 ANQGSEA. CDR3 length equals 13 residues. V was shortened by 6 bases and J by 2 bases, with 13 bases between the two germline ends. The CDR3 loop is CSVPEQGNYGYTF. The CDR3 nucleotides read TGCAGCGTCCCAGAACAGGGAAACTATGGCTACACCTTC.

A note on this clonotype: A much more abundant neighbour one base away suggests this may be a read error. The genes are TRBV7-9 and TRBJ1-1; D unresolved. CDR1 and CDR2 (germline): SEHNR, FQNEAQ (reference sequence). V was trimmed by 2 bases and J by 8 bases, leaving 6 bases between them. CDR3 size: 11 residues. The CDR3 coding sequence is TGTGCCAGCAGCTTACCGCGAGAAGCTTTCTTT. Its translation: CASSLPREAFF.

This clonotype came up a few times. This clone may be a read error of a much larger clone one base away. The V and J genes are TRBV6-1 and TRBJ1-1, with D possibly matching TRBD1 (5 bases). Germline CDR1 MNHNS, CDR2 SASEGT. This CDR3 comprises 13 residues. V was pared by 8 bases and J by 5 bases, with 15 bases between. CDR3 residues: CASCLIGGTEAFF. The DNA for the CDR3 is TGTGCCAGCTGCCTCATCGGGGGAACTGAAGCTTTCTTT.

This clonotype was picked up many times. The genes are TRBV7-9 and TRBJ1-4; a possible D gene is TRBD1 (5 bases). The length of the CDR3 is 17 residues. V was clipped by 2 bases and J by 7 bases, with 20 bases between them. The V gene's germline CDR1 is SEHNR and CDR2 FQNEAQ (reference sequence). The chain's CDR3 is CASSLSPTGTFREKLFF. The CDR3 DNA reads TGTGCCAGCAGCTTAAGCCCTACAGGAACGTTTCGTGAAAAACTGTTTTTT.

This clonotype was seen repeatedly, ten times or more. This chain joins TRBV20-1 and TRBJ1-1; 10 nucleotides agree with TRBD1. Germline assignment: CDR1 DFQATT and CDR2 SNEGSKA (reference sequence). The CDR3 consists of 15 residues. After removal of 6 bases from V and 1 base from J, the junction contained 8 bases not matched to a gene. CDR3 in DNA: TGCAGTGCCTTAGACCGGACAGGGGGGAACACTGAAGCTTTCTTT. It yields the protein CSALDRTGGNTEAFF.

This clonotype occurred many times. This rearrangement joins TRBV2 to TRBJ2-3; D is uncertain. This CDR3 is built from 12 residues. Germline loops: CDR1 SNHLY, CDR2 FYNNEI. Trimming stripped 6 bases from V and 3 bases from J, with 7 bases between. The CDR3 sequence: CASSPDTDTQYF. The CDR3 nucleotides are TGTGCCAGCAGCCCGGATACAGATACGCAGTATTTT. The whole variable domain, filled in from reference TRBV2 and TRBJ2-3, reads EPEVTQTPSHQVTQMGQEVILRCVPISNHLYFYWYRQILGQKVEFLVSFYNNEISEKSEIFDDQFSVERPDGSNFTLKIRSTKLEDSAMYFCASSPDTDTQYFGPGTRLTVL.

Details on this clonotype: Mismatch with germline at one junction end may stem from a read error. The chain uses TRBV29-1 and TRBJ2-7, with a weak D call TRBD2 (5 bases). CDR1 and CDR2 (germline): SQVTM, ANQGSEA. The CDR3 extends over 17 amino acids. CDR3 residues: CSVEFLSAGLRGNEQCF. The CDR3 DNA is TGCAGCGTTGAATTTTTGAGTGCTGGTCTCCGGGGAAACGAGCAGTGCTTC.

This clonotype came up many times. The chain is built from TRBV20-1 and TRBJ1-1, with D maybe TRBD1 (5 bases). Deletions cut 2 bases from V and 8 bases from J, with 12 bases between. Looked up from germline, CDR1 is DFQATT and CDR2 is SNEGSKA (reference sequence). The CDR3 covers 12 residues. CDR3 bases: TGCAGTGCTAGATGGGACTCCCCAGAAGCTTTCTTT. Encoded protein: CSARWDSPEAFF.

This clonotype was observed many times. The CDR3 is CASRATGGVYEQYF. CDR3 nucleotide sequence: TGCGCCAGCAGGGCGACGGGAGGAGTCTACGAGCAGTACTTC. The gene calls are TRBV5-1 and TRBJ2-7; 7 nucleotides agree with TRBD2. The CDR3 loop spans 14 amino acids. Germline V lookup: CDR1 SGHRS, CDR2 YFSETQ. The V segment lost 5 bases and the J segment 3 bases; nucleotides outside the gene matches: 8.

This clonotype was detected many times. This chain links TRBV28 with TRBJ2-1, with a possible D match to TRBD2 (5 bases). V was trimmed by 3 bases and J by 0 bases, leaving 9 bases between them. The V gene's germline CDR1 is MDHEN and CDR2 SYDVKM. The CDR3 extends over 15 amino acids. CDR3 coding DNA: TGTGCCAGCAGTTTTCTAGCCCTCTCCTACAATGAGCAGTTCTTC. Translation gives CASSFLALSYNEQFF.

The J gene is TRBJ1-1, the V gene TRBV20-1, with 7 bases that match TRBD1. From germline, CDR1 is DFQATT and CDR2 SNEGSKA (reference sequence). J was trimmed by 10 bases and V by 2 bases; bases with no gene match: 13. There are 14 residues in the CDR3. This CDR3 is CSARQGGPERAAFF. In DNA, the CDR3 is TGCAGTGCTAGACAGGGGGGCCCCGAGCGGGCAGCTTTCTTT.

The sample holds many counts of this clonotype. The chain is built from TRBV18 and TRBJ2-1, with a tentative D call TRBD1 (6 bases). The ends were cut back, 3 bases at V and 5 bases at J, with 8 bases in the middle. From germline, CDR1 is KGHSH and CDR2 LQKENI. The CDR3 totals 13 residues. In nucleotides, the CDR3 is TGTGCCAGCTCACCCGGACAGAACAATGAGCAGTTCTTC. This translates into CASSPGQNNEQFF.

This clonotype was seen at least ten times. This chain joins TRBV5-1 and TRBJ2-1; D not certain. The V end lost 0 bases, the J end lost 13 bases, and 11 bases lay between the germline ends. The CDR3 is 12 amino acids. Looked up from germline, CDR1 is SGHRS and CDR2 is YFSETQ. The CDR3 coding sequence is TGCGCCAGCAGCTTGGTTGTGGAGCTTCAGTTCTTC. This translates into CASSLVVELQFF.

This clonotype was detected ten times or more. The chain's CDR3 is CASTRGGSSYEQYF. In DNA, the CDR3 is TGTGCCAGCACCCGGGGCGGAAGCTCCTACGAGCAGTACTTC. The V gene is TRBV28, the J gene TRBJ2-7; D tentatively reads TRBD1 or TRBD2 (5 bases each). The CDR3 extends over 14 amino acids. Germline V gene data show CDR1 as MDHEN and CDR2 as SYDVKM. The V end was cut by 7 bases, the J end by 0 bases, with 13 bases between.

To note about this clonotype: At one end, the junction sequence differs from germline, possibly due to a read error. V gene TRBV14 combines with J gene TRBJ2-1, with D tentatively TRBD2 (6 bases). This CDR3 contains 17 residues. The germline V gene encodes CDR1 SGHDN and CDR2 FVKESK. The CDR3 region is CVSSQGGLAFSYNEQFF. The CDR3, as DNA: TGTGTCAGCAGCCAGGGAGGCCTAGCGTTTTCCTACAATGAGCAGTTCTTC.

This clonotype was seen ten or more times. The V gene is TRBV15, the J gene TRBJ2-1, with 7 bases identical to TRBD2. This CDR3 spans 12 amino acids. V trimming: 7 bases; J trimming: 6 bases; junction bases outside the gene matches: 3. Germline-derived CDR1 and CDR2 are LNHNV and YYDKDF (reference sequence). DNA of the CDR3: TGTGCCACCAAGCGGGACGGCAATGAGCAGTTCTTC. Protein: CATKRDGNEQFF.

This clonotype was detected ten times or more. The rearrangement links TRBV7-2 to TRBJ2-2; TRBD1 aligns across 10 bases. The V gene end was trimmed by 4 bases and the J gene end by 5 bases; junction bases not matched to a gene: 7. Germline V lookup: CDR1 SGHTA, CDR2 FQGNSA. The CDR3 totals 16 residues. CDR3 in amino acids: CASSSRQGAQTGELFF. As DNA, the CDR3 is TGTGCCAGCAGCTCCCGACAGGGGGCGCAGACCGGGGAGCTGTTTTTT.

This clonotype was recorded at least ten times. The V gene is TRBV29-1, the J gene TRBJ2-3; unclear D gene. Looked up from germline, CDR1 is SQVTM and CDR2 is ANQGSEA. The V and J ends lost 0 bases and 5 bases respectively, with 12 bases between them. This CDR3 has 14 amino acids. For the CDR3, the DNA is TGCAGCGTTGAAGATACGGTAGTTAGAGATACGCAGTATTTT. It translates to CSVEDTVVRDTQYF.

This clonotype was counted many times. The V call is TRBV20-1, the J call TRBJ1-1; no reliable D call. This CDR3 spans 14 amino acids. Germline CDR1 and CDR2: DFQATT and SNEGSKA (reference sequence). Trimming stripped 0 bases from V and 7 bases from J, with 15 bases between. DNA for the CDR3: TGCAGTGCTAGAGACCCCCGAGGTGACAATGAAGCTTTCTTT. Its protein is CSARDPRGDNEAFF.